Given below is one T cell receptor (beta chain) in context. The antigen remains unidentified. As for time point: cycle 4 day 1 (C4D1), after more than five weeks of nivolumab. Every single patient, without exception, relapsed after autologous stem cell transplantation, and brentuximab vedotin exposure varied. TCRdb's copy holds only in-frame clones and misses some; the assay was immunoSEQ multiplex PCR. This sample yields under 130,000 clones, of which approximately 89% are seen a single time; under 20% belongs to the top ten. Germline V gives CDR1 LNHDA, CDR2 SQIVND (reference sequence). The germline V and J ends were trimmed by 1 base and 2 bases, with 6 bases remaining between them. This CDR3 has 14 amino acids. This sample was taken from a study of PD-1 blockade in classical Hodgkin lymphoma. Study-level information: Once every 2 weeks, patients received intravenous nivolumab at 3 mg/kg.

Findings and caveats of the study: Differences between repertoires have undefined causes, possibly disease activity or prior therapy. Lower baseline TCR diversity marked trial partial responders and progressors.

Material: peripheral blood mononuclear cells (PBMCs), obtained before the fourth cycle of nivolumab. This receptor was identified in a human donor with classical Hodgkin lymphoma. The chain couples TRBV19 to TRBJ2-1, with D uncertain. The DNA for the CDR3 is TGTGCCAGTAGTATAGTTAAGGCCTACAATGAGCAGTTCTTC. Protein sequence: CASSIVKAYNEQFF.